This T cell receptor (beta chain) is drawn from a study of T-cell memory formation after mild COVID-19. Study-level results: Day 37-peaking second-wave clones had unconfirmed SARS-CoV-2 specificity.

The 5'RACE method, run with constant-segment primers, produced TCR alpha and TCR beta cDNA libraries (carrying sample barcodes and UMIs). TCRdb redid the calling of the 5' RACE reads with MiXCR, one entry per CDR3 protein. The table has about 560,000 distinct CDR3 sequences, around 17% seen once; the top ten hold 12%. Note on this clonotype: Its antigen remains unknown.

V lost 8 bases and J 3 bases, leaving 18 bases between the germline ends. The CDR3 sequence is 15 residues long. The J gene is TRBJ2-3, the V gene TRBV12-3 or TRBV12-4; D not resolved. The sample was PBMCs or a T cell subset sorted from them (not recorded which). The clonotype was recovered from an adult woman who had mild COVID-19 (a few samples of this study predate the infection). Cell type and time point are not known. CDR3 DNA: TGTGCCAGCCTGGACCCCCGCTCTGGTACAGATACGCAGTATTTT. Translated, it gives CASLDPRSGTDTQYF.